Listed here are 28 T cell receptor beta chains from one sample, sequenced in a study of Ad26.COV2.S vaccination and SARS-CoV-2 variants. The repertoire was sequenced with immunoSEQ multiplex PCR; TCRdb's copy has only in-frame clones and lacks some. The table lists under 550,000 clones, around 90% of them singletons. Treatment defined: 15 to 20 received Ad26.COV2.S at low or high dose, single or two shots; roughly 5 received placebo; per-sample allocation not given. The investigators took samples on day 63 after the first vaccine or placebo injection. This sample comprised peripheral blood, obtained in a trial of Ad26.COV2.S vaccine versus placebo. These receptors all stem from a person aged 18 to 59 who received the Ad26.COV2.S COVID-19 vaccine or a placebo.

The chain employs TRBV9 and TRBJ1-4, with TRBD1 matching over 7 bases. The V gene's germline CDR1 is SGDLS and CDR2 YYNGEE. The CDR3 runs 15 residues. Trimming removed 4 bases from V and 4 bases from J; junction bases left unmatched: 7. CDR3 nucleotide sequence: TGTGCCAGCAGCTTCGGACAGGCGGTTAATGAAAAACTGTTTTTT. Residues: CASSFGQAVNEKLFF.

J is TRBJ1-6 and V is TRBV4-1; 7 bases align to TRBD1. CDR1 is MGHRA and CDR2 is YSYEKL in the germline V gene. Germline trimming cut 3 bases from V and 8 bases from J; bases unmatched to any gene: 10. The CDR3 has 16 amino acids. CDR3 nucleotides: TGCGCCAGCAGCCAGCCCCGGGACAGCGATTATTCACCCCTCCACTTT. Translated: CASSQPRDSDYSPLHF.

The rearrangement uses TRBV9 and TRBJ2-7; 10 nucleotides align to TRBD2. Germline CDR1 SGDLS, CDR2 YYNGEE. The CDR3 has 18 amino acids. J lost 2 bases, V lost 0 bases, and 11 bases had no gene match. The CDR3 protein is CASSVGLAGEKFTYEQYF. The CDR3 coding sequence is TGTGCCAGCAGCGTAGGGCTAGCGGGAGAAAAATTCACCTACGAGCAGTACTTC.

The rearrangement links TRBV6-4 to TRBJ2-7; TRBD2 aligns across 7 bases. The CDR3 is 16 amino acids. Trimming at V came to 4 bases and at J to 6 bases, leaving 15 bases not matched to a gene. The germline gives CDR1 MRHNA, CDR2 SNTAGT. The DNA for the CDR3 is TGTGCCAGCAGTGGGGTTGAGGGAGGGCGCCTCGTCGAGCAGTACTTC. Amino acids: CASSGVEGGRLVEQYF.

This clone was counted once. The CDR3, as DNA: TGTGCCAGCAGCCAAGACGGACAGGAAAGGCTGTTTTTT. This sequence encodes CASSQDGQERLFF. The chain links TRBV4-2 to TRBJ2-2; 7 bases are a match to TRBD1. The germline CDR1 and CDR2 sequences are LGHNA and YNFKEQ. The CDR3 is made up of 13 amino acids. Trimming took 0 bases from V and 13 from J; bases not matched to a gene: 5.

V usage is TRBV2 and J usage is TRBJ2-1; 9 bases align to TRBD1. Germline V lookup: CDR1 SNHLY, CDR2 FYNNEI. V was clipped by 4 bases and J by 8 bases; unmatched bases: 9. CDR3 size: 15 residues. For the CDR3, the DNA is TGTGCCAGCAGTGCGGGCGGACAGGGGAGATATGAGCAGTTCTTC. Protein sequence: CASSAGGQGRYEQFF. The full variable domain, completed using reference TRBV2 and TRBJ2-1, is EPEVTQTPSHQVTQMGQEVILRCVPISNHLYFYWYRQILGQKVEFLVSFYNNEISEKSEIFDDQFSVERPDGSNFTLKIRSTKLEDSAMYFCASSAGGQGRYEQFFGPGTRLTVL.

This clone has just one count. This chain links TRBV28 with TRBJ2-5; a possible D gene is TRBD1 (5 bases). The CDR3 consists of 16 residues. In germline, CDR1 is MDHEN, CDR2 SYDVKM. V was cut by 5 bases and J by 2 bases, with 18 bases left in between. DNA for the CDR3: TGTGCCAGCAGTCCCGTTGCAGGGTTGGGTCAAGAGACCCAGTACTTC. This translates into CASSPVAGLGQETQYF.

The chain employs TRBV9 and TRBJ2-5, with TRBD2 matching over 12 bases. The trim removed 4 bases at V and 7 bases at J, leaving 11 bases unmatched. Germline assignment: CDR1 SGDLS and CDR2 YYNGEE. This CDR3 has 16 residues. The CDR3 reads CASSPPLAGGTGTQYF. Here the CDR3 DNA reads TGTGCCAGCAGCCCTCCTCTAGCGGGAGGGACCGGGACCCAGTACTTC.

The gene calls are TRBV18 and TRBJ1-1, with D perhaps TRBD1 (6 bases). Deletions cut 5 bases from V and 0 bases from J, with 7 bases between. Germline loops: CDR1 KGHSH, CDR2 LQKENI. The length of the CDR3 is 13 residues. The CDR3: CASSGGMNTEAFF. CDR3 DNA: TGTGCCAGCTCAGGGGGCATGAACACTGAAGCTTTCTTT.

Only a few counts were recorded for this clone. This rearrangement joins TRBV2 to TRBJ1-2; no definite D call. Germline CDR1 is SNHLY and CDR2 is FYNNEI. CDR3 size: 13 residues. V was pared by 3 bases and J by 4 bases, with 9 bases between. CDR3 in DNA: TGTGCCAGCAGTGATTCGGAGGGCTATGGCTACACCTTC. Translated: CASSDSEGYGYTF.

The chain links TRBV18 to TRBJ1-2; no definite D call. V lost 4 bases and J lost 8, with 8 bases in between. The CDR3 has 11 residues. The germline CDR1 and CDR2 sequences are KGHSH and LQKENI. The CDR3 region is CASSHPYGYTF. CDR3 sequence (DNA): TGTGCCAGCTCACACCCTTACGGCTACACCTTC. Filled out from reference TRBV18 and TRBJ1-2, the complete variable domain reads NAGVMQNPRHLVRRRGQEARLRCSPMKGHSHVYWYRQLPEEGLKFMVYLQKENIIDESGMPKERFSAEFPKEGPSILRIQQVVRGDSAAYFCASSHPYGYTFGSGTRLTVV.

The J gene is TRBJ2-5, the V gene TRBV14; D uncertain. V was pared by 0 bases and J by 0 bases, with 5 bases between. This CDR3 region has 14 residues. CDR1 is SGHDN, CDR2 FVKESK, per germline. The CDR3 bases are TGTGCCAGCAGCCAAGATCAGAACCAAGAGACCCAGTACTTC. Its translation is CASSQDQNQETQYF. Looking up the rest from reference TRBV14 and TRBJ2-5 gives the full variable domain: EAGVTQFPSHSVIEKGQTVTLRCDPISGHDNLYWYRRVMGKEIKFLLHFVKESKQDESGMPNNRFLAERTGGTYSTLKVQPAELEDSGVYFCASSQDQNQETQYFGPGTRLLVL.

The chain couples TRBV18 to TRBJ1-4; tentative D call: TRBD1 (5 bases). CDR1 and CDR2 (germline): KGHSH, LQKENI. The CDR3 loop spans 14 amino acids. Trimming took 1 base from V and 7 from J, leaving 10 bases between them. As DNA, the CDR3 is TGTGCCAGCTCACCACAGGGGCCCGGTGAAAAACTGTTTTTT. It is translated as CASSPQGPGEKLFF.

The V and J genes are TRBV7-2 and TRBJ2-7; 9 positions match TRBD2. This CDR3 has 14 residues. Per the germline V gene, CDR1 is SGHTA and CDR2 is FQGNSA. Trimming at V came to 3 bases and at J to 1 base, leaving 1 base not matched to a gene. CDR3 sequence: CASSFSGRSYEQYF. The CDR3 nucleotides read TGTGCCAGCAGCTTCAGCGGGAGGTCCTACGAGCAGTACTTC.

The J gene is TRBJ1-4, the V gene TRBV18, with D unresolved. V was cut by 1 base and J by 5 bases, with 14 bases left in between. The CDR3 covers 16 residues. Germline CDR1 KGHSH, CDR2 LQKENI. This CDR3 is CASSPLEWETNEKLFF. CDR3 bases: TGTGCCAGCTCACCACTGGAGTGGGAGACAAATGAAAAACTGTTTTTT.

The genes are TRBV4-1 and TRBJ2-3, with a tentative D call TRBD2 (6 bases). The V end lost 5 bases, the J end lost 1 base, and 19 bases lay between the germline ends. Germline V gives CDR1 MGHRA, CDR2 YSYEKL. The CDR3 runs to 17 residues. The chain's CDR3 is CASSYWAWRDRTDTQYF. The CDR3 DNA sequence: TGCGCCAGCAGCTACTGGGCATGGCGGGACCGCACAGATACGCAGTATTTT.

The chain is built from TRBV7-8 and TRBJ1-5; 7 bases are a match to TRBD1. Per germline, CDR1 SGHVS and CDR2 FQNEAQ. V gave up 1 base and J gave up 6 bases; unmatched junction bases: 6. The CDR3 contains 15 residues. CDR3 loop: CASSLGQGVLQPQHF. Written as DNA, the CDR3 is TGTGCCAGCAGCTTAGGTCAGGGGGTTCTTCAGCCCCAGCATTTT.

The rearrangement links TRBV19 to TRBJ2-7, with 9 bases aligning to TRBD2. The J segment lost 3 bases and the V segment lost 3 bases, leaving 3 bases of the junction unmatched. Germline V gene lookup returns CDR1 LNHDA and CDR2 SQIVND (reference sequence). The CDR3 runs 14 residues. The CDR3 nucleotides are TGTGCCAGTAGTATTAGCGGGAGTTTCTACGAGCAGTACTTC. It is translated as CASSISGSFYEQYF.

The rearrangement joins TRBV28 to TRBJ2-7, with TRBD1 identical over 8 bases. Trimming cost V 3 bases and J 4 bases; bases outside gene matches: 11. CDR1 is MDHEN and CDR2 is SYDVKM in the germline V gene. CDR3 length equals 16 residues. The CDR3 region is CASSFVPGGAGYEQYF. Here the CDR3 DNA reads TGTGCCAGCAGTTTTGTGCCAGGGGGCGCGGGGTACGAGCAGTACTTC.

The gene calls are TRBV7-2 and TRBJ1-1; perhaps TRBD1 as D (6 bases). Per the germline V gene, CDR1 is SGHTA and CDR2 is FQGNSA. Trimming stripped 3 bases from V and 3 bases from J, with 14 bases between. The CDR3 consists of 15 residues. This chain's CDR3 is CASSLLPAGDTEAFF. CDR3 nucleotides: TGTGCCAGCAGCTTGCTCCCCGCAGGGGACACTGAAGCTTTCTTT.

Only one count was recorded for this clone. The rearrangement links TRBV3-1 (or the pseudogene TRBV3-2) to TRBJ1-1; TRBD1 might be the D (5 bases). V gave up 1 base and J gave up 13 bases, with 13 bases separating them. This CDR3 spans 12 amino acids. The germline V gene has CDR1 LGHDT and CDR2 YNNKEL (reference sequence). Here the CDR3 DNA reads TGTGCCAGCAGCCAAGGCCCTCAGGGAGTTTTCTTT. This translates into CASSQGPQGVFF.

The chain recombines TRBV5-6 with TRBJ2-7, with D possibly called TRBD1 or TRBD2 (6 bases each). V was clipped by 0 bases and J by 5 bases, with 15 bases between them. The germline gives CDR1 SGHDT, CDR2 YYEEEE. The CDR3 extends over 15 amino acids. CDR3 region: CASSLAGGLPDEQYF. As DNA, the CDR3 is TGTGCCAGCAGCTTGGCCGGGGGCCTCCCCGACGAGCAGTACTTC.

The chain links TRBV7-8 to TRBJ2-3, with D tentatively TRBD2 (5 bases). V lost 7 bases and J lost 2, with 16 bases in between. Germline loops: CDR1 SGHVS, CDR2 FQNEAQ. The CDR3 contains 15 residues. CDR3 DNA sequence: TGTGCCAGCACCTGGAGGCGAGGGCTCACAGATACGCAGTATTTT. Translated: CASTWRRGLTDTQYF. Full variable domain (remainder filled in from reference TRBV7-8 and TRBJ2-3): GAGVSQSPRYKVAKRGQDVALRCDPISGHVSLFWYQQALGQGPEFLTYFQNEAQLDKSGLPSDRFFAERPEGSVSTLKIQRTQQEDSAVYLCASTWRRGLTDTQYFGPGTRLTVL.

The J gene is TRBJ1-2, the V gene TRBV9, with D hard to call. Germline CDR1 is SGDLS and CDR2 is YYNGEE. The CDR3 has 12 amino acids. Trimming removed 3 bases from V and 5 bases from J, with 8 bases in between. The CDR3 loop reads CASSEVGYGYTF. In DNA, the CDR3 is TGTGCCAGCAGCGAAGTCGGGTATGGCTACACCTTC.

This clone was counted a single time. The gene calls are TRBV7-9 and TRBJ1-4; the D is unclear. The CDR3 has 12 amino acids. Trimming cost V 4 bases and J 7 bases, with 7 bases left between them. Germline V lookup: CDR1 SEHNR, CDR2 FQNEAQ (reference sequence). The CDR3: CASSSPTEKLFF. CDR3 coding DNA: TGTGCCAGCAGCTCCCCCACTGAAAAACTGTTTTTT.

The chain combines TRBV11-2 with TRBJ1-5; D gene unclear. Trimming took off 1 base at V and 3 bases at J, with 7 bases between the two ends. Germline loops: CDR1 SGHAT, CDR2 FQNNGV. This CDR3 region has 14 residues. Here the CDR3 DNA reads TGTGCCAGCAGCTTAGGAAGTACCAATCAGCCCCAGCATTTT. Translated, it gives CASSLGSTNQPQHF.

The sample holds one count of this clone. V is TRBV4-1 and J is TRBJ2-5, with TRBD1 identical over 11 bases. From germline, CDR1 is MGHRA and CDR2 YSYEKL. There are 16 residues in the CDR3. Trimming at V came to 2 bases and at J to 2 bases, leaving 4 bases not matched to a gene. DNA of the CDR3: TGCGCCAGCAGCCAAACTCGGGACAGGGGGCAAGAGACCCAGTACTTC. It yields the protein CASSQTRDRGQETQYF.

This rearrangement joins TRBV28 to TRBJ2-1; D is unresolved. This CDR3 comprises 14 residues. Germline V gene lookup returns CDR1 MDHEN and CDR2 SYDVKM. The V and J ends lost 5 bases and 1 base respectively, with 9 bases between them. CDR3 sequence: CASSGAGSYNEQFF. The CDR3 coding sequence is TGTGCCAGCAGTGGTGCTGGGTCCTACAATGAGCAGTTCTTC.